This T cell receptor (beta chain) is from a study of blood T cell repertoires in COVID-19. Overall study context: Samples taken during acute and convalescent COVID-19 were collected in the United States, Italy and Spain. Sources were T cells, B-cell-depleted T cells, or PBMCs; the material itself was cDNA or gDNA.

This clone has a single count. The authors' processing: Amplification from reference gene primers served as the basis for estimated nucleated cell counts. The table came from immunoSEQ multiplex PCR; TCRdb's copy has only in-frame clones and leaves some out. The DNA was the basis for D and trimming; V, J and clone size are from that table. The repertoire holds some 90,000 clones, with 85% to 95% as singletons. The V gene end was trimmed by 3 bases and the J gene end by 1 base; junction bases not matched to a gene: 4. CDR3 length equals 15 residues. Germline assignment: CDR1 LNHDA and CDR2 SQIVND (reference sequence).

Sequences were obtained from peripheral blood. The source of this sequence is a woman aged 45-60 years in a cohort sampled during active COVID-19. The V call is TRBV19, the J call TRBJ1-2, with 8 bases that match TRBD1. The DNA for the CDR3 is TGTGCCAGTAGTATCACGACAGGGGTTAACTATGGCTACACCTTC. Translation: CASSITTGVNYGYTF.